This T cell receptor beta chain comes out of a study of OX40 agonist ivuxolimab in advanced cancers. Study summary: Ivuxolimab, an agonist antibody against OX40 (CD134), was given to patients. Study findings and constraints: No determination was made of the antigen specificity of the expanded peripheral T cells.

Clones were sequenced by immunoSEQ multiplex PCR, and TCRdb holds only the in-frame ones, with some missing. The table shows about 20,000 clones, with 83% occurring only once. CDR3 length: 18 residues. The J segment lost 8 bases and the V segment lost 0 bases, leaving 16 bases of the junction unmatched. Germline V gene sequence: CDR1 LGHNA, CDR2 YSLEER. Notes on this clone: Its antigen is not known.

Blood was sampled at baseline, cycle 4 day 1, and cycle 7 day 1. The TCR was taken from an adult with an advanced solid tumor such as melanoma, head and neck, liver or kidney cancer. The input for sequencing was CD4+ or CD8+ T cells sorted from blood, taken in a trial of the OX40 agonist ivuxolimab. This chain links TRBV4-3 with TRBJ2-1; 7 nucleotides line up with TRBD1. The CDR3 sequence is CASSQDRTGTVGSDEQFF. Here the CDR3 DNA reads TGCGCCAGCAGCCAAGACCGAACCGGGACAGTGGGTTCGGATGAGCAGTTCTTC.